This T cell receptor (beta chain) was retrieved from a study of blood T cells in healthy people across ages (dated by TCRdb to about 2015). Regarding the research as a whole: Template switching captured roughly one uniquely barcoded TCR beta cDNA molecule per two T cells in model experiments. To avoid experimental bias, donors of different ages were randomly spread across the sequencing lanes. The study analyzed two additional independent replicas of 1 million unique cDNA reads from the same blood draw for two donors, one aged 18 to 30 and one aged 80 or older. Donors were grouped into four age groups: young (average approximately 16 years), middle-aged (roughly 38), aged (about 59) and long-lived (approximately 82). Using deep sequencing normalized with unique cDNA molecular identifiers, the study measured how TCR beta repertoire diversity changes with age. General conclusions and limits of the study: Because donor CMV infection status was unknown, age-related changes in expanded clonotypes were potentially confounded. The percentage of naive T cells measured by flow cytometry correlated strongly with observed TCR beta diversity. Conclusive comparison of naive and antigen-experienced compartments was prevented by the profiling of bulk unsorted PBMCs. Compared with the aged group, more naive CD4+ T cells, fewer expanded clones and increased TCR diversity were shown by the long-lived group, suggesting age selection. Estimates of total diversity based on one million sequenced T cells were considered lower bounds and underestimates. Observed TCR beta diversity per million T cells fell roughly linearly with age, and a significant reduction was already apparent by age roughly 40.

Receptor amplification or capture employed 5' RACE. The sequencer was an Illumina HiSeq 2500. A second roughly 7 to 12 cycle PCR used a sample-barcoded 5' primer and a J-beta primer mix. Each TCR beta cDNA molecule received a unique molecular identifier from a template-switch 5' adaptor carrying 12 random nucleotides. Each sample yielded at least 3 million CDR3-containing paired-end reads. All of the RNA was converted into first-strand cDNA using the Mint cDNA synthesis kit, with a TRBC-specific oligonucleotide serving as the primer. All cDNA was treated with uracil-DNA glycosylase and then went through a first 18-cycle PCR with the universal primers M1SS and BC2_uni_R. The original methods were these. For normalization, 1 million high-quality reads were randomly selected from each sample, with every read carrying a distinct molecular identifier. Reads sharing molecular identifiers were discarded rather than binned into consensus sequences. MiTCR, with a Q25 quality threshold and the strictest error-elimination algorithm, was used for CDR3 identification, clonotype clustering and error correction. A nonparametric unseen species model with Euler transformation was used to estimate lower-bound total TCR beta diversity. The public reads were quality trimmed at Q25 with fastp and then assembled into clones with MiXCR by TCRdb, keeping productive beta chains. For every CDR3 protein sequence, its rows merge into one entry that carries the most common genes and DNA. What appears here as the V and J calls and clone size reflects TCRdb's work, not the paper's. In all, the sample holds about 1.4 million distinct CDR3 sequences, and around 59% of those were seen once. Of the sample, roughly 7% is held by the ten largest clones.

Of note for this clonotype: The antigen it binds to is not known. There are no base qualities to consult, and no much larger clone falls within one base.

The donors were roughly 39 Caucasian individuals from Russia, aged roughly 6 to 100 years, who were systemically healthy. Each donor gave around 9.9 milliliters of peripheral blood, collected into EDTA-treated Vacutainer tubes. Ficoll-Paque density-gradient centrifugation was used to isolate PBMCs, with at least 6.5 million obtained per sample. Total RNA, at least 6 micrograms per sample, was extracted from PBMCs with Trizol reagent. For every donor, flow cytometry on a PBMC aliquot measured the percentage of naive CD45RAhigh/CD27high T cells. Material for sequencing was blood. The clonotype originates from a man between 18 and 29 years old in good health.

The nucleotide sequence reads as follows: TGTGCCAGCAGCTCACGGCCGGCTGGGGCCAACGTCCTGACTTTC. It is translated as CASSSRPAGANVLTF. The chain uses TRBV7-2 and TRBJ2-6; no D gene can be assigned with confidence. Inclusive of the bounding cysteine and phenylalanine, the CDR3 is 15 residues long. The retained sequence is limited to the CDR3, 45 bases, with the frame set at the first base. Looking up the germline V gene yields CDR1 SGHTA and CDR2 FQGNSA. V is pared back by 4 bases and J by 2 bases, with 9 bases lying between the germline termini.